Presented here are 32 T cell receptor beta chains from one specimen sequenced in a study of cytomegalovirus exposure and HLA in healthy donors. The PCR ran on 60 Vbeta and 13 Jbeta primers. Method: immunoSEQ multiplex PCR; TCRdb's copy keeps in-frame clones and lacks some. The sample yields 90,000 to 110,000 clones, about 80% seen once. The sequencing input was PBMCs. The receptors come from a man aged 40-50 years in good health and CMV-seropositive.

The DNA of the CDR3 is TGTGCCAGCAGTAAAACAGGGTGGGGCACAGATACGCAGTATTTT. It codes for CASSKTGWGTDTQYF. The chain carries TRBV7-9 and TRBJ2-3; weak D call: TRBD1 (6 bases). The CDR3 is 15 residues long. The germline gives CDR1 SEHNR, CDR2 FQNEAQ (reference sequence). V shed 6 bases and J shed 1 base, with 14 bases lying between them.

This chain's CDR3 is CASSLARDTQYF. In DNA form, the CDR3 reads TGTGCCAGCAGCTTAGCGAGGGATACGCAGTATTTT. The chain has TRBV5-4 and TRBJ2-3; D gene unclear. The CDR3 runs 12 residues. Trimming left V 2 bases short and J 6 bases short, with 7 bases between. Germline V lookup: CDR1 SGHNT, CDR2 YYREEE (reference sequence).

This clone occurred a few times. V usage is TRBV9 and J usage is TRBJ2-5; 12 bases agree with TRBD2. CDR3 length: 17 amino acids. CDR1 and CDR2 from the germline V gene are SGDLS and YYNGEE. Trimming removed 4 bases from V and 1 base from J; junction bases left unmatched: 8. CDR3 sequence: CASSLTSGGFIQETQYF. The CDR3 DNA is TGTGCCAGCAGCCTGACTAGCGGGGGATTTATCCAAGAGACCCAGTACTTC.

The chain carries TRBV27 and TRBJ1-1, with D tentatively TRBD1 (6 bases). Per the germline V gene, CDR1 is MNHEY and CDR2 is SMNVEV (reference sequence). Trimming pared 2 bases from V and 5 bases from J, leaving 18 bases between. The CDR3 totals 16 residues. CDR3 sequence reads: CASSLGVARGQTEAFF. The CDR3 DNA is TGTGCCAGCAGTTTAGGGGTTGCCAGGGGACAAACTGAAGCTTTCTTT.

The chain combines TRBV30 with TRBJ1-6; the match to TRBD1 covers 7 bases. Losses at the gene ends were 5 bases for V and 9 bases for J; bases not matched to a gene: 7. This CDR3 is built from 13 residues. Germline assignment: CDR1 GTSNPN and CDR2 SVGIG (reference sequence). In nucleotides, the CDR3 is TGTGCCTGGGAGACCCGGGACAGTTCACCCCTCCACTTT. It yields the protein CAWETRDSSPLHF.

The gene calls are TRBV7-6 and TRBJ1-1; D remains ambiguous. The CDR3 totals 14 residues. V was trimmed by 0 bases and J by 1 base, leaving 6 bases between them. Germline assignment: CDR1 SGHVS and CDR2 FNYEAQ. CDR3 DNA sequence: TGTGCCAGCAGCTTAGCCCTAGAGAACACTGAAGCTTTCTTT. Translation gives CASSLALENTEAFF.

The chain carries TRBV7-3 and TRBJ2-1; a possible D gene is TRBD2 (5 bases). Trimming took off 2 bases at V and 7 bases at J, with 12 bases between the two ends. The CDR3 spans 14 residues. The germline V gene encodes CDR1 SGHTA and CDR2 FQGTGA. The DNA for the CDR3 is TGTGCCAGCAGCTTAGCTACGGGAAGAAATGAGCAGTTCTTC. Residues: CASSLATGRNEQFF.

The chain is built from TRBV5-6 and TRBJ2-2; 9 nucleotides match TRBD1. The ends lost 1 base at V and 4 bases at J; junction bases unmatched: 5. Germline lookup yields CDR1 SGHDT and CDR2 YYEEEE. This CDR3 region has 16 residues. The CDR3, as DNA: TGTGCCAGCAGCTTGCTACAGGGGGCGGCCACCGGGGAGCTGTTTTTT. Translated, it gives CASSLLQGAATGELFF.

This clone was picked up a small number of times. The chain couples TRBV4-3 to TRBJ1-1; D not resolved. CDR1 and CDR2 (germline): LGHNA, YSLEER. The CDR3 spans 15 residues. V was pared by 0 bases and J by 4 bases, with 12 bases between. DNA of the CDR3: TGCGCCAGCAGCCAAGAATGGGCAGAGATCACTGAAGCTTTCTTT. As protein: CASSQEWAEITEAFF.

As DNA, the CDR3 is TGTGCCAGCAGCCCTCTCCAGGGGGGATCCACTGAAGCTTTCTTT. This encodes CASSPLQGGSTEAFF. The rearrangement links TRBV2 to TRBJ1-1; 7 nucleotides agree with TRBD1. The ends lost 6 bases at V and 4 bases at J; junction bases unmatched: 11. The germline gives CDR1 SNHLY, CDR2 FYNNEI. The CDR3 spans 15 residues.

The rearrangement links TRBV5-1 to TRBJ2-1, with 9 bases that match TRBD2. The V segment lost 5 bases and the J segment 0 bases; nucleotides outside the gene matches: 3. Looked up from germline, CDR1 is SGHRS and CDR2 is YFSETQ. The CDR3 contains 15 residues. CDR3: CASREAGGSYNEQFF. The CDR3 bases are TGCGCCAGCAGAGAAGCGGGAGGCTCCTACAATGAGCAGTTCTTC.

This clone occurred once. Mismatch with germline at one junction end may stem from a read error. V is TRBV4-1 and J is TRBJ2-1; D is unclear. The germline V gene has CDR1 MGHRA and CDR2 YSYEKL. CDR3 size: 14 residues. In DNA, the CDR3 is TGCGCCAGCAGCCAGACCGGTCTGGGCAATAAGCAGTTCTTC. Protein product: CASSQTGLGNKQFF.

This rearrangement joins TRBV5-8 to TRBJ2-3; 13 positions agree with TRBD2. J was trimmed by 5 bases and V by 0 bases; bases with no gene match: 0. The CDR3 is 15 residues long. The germline V gene encodes CDR1 SGHTS and CDR2 YDEGEE. CDR3 sequence reads: CASSLGTSGGDTQYF. In DNA, the CDR3 is TGTGCCAGCAGCTTGGGGACTAGCGGGGGAGATACGCAGTATTTT.

The chain combines TRBV5-1 with TRBJ1-1, with a tentative D call TRBD1 (6 bases). V lost 5 bases to trimming and J lost 1 base, with 9 bases between them. The germline CDR1 and CDR2 sequences are SGHRS and YFSETQ. The CDR3 runs 13 residues. Here the CDR3 reads CASSGRGNTEAFF. The CDR3 DNA reads as TGCGCCAGCAGTGGCAGGGGGAACACTGAAGCTTTCTTT.

This clone was observed a handful of times. The chain is built from TRBV6-1 and TRBJ1-2; 7 bases agree with TRBD1. Germline assignment: CDR1 MNHNS and CDR2 SASEGT. V lost 8 bases to trimming and J lost 3 bases; unmatched junction nucleotides: 6. The CDR3 length is 13 residues. The CDR3 reads CASGGQPHYGYTF. The CDR3 region has the DNA TGTGCCAGCGGGGGACAGCCTCACTATGGCTACACCTTC.

The chain has TRBV9 and TRBJ1-3; the D gene is possibly TRBD1 (5 bases). CDR1 and CDR2 (germline): SGDLS, YYNGEE. The CDR3 extends over 13 amino acids. The V and J ends lost 4 bases and 5 bases respectively, with 10 bases between them. DNA of the CDR3: TGTGCCAGCAGCTTGGAGGGGAGAAACACCATATATTTT. Encoded protein: CASSLEGRNTIYF.

The V gene is TRBV6-1, the J gene TRBJ2-2, with 8 bases lining up with TRBD1. V was pared by 1 base and J by 5 bases, with 3 bases of the junction left unmatched. From germline, CDR1 is MNHNS and CDR2 SASEGT. CDR3 length equals 15 residues. The CDR3 protein is CASSEGTGRTGELFF. CDR3 nucleotides: TGTGCCAGCAGTGAAGGGACAGGGAGAACCGGGGAGCTGTTTTTT.

The V and J genes are TRBV7-8 and TRBJ2-7; a possible D gene is TRBD2 (6 bases). The germline gives CDR1 SGHVS, CDR2 FQNEAQ. This CDR3 has 16 amino acids. V was pared by 3 bases and J by 3 bases, with 18 bases between. This CDR3 reads CASSLGYGRGGYEQYF. In nucleotides, the CDR3 is TGTGCCAGCAGCTTGGGTTACGGGCGGGGAGGCTACGAGCAGTACTTC. The variable domain in full, with the rest retrieved from reference TRBV7-8 and TRBJ2-7, is GAGVSQSPRYKVAKRGQDVALRCDPISGHVSLFWYQQALGQGPEFLTYFQNEAQLDKSGLPSDRFFAERPEGSVSTLKIQRTQQEDSAVYLCASSLGYGRGGYEQYFGPGTRLTVT.

This clone was recorded only once. The chain uses TRBV15 and TRBJ2-5, with D tentatively TRBD1 (5 bases). CDR1 and CDR2 from the germline V gene are LNHNV and YYDKDF (reference sequence). Deletions cut 3 bases from V and 5 bases from J, with 10 bases between. CDR3 size: 13 residues. Written as DNA, the CDR3 is TGTGCCACCAGCAGTTGGGGCAGGGAGACCCAGTACTTC. It translates to CATSSWGRETQYF.

This sequence joins TRBV29-1 and TRBJ2-1; D possibly corresponds to TRBD2 (6 bases). From germline, CDR1 is SQVTM and CDR2 ANQGSEA. The CDR3 runs to 14 residues. Trimming took off 0 bases at V and 7 bases at J, with 13 bases between the two ends. CDR3 residues: CSVEDPRGRNEQFF. CDR3 coding DNA: TGCAGCGTTGAAGATCCTCGAGGGAGGAATGAGCAGTTCTTC.

The chain couples TRBV14 to TRBJ1-3; 7 nucleotides match TRBD1. This CDR3 comprises 16 residues. The germline CDR1 and CDR2 sequences are SGHDN and FVKESK. The V and J ends lost 4 bases and 2 bases, in that order; junction bases with no gene match: 8. CDR3 nucleotide sequence: TGTGCCAGCAGCCTTCAGGCCGGGACAGCTGGAAACACCATATATTTT. Its protein product is CASSLQAGTAGNTIYF.

The rearrangement uses TRBV5-1 and TRBJ2-2, with 13 bases identical to TRBD2. The CDR3 covers 18 residues. V shed 4 bases and J 6 bases; nucleotides not matched to a gene: 12. Germline CDR1 reads SGHRS; CDR2 reads YFSETQ. This CDR3 reads CASSPRTSGSKPSGELFF. The CDR3 nucleotides read TGCGCCAGCAGCCCCCGGACTAGCGGGAGTAAACCATCCGGGGAGCTGTTTTTT.

This chain links TRBV28 with TRBJ2-7; D is unresolved. Per the germline V gene, CDR1 is MDHEN and CDR2 is SYDVKM. The V end lost 2 bases, the J end lost 0 bases, and 5 bases lay between the germline ends. The CDR3 runs to 13 residues. As DNA, the CDR3 is TGTGCCAGCAGTTTAGTGGCCTCCTACGAGCAGTACTTC. Translation gives CASSLVASYEQYF. The full variable domain, in which reference TRBV28 and TRBJ2-7 provide the parts outside the CDR3, is DVKVTQSSRYLVKRTGEKVFLECVQDMDHENMFWYRQDPGLGLRLIYFSYDVKMKEKGDIPEGYSVSREKKERFSLILESASTNQTSMYLCASSLVASYEQYFGPGTRLTVT.

The CDR3 here is CASVRQGARVDTEAFF. CDR3 DNA sequence: TGTGCCAGTGTTCGACAGGGGGCGAGGGTGGACACTGAAGCTTTCTTT. The chain is built from TRBV19 and TRBJ1-1, with 10 bases that match TRBD1. Germline lookup yields CDR1 LNHDA and CDR2 SQIVND (reference sequence). V was clipped by 8 bases and J by 3 bases; unmatched bases: 12. This CDR3 is built from 16 residues.

This chain joins TRBV27 and TRBJ2-7; TRBD1 might be the D (5 bases). The CDR3 spans 14 residues. Trimming removed 3 bases from V and 5 bases from J, with 14 bases in between. In germline, CDR1 is MNHEY, CDR2 SMNVEV (reference sequence). The CDR3 spells CASSLERGRNEQYF. CDR3 DNA sequence: TGTGCCAGCAGTTTGGAAAGGGGTAGGAACGAGCAGTACTTC.

In its sample, this clone was seen a few times. This chain connects TRBV6-6 to TRBJ1-1; TRBD1 might be the D (5 bases). The V end lost 5 bases, the J end lost 0 bases, and 10 bases lay between the germline ends. The CDR3 loop spans 14 amino acids. The germline gives CDR1 MNHNY, CDR2 SVGAGI (reference sequence). The CDR3 loop is CASSPSGMNTEAFF. The DNA for the CDR3 is TGTGCCAGCAGTCCTTCAGGGATGAACACTGAAGCTTTCTTT.

V and J are TRBV5-4 and TRBJ1-6, with 11 bases lining up with TRBD1. Germline V gene lookup returns CDR1 SGHNT and CDR2 YYREEE (reference sequence). The CDR3 extends over 15 amino acids. The ends lost 3 bases at V and 7 bases at J; junction bases unmatched: 3. CDR3 DNA sequence: TGTGCCAGCAGCTGGGGACAGGGGGGAAATTCACCCCTCCACTTT. Translated: CASSWGQGGNSPLHF.

This clone showed up just a few times. The rearrangement links TRBV7-3 to TRBJ2-3; 10 nucleotides agree with TRBD2. V lost 5 bases and J lost 4; bases outside the gene matches: 9. The CDR3 covers 16 residues. CDR1 and CDR2 from the germline V gene are SGHTA and FQGTGA. This CDR3 reads CASSISSGSIPDTQYF. In DNA form, the CDR3 reads TGTGCCAGCAGCATTTCTAGCGGGAGTATTCCAGATACGCAGTATTTT.

The chain recombines TRBV28 with TRBJ2-1, with D possibly TRBD2 on 5 matching bases. This CDR3 spans 15 amino acids. Per germline, CDR1 MDHEN and CDR2 SYDVKM. Trimming took off 4 bases at V and 2 bases at J, with 12 bases between the two ends. Written as DNA, the CDR3 is TGTGCCAGCAGTTCCTTCGGACTCCCCTACAATGAGCAGTTCTTC. Amino acids: CASSSFGLPYNEQFF.

The V and J genes are TRBV18 and TRBJ2-3, with TRBD1 identical over 10 bases. From germline, CDR1 is KGHSH and CDR2 LQKENI. The V gene end was trimmed by 3 bases and the J gene end by 2 bases; junction bases not matched to a gene: 5. CDR3 length: 16 residues. The CDR3 nucleotides are TGTGCCAGCTCACCTTGGACAGGGGGATTCACAGATACGCAGTATTTT. Translation gives CASSPWTGGFTDTQYF.

This chain uses TRBV5-1 with TRBJ1-1; D remains unclear. The ends were cut back, 1 base at V and 4 bases at J, with 11 bases in the middle. This CDR3 has 14 amino acids. Germline values: CDR1 SGHRS, CDR2 YFSETQ. The CDR3 sequence is CASSLRRLGTEAFF. The CDR3 nucleotides are TGCGCCAGCAGCTTGCGGCGGTTGGGCACTGAAGCTTTCTTT.

Comment on this clone: Other DNA sequences from this sample encode an identical CDR3 as well. The chain couples TRBV6-1 to TRBJ2-5; D is perhaps TRBD2 (7 bases). CDR3 size: 13 residues. Germline assignment: CDR1 MNHNS and CDR2 SASEGT. Trimming pared 7 bases from V and 5 bases from J, leaving 14 bases between. CDR3 region: CASIRGGKETQYF. CDR3 DNA sequence: TGTGCCAGCATTAGGGGGGGGAAGGAGACCCAGTACTTC.